This T cell receptor (beta chain) was sequenced during a study of shared clonotypes between healthy human individuals. V was pared by 0 bases and J by 7 bases, with 13 bases between. There are 14 residues in the CDR3. CDR1 and CDR2 from the germline V gene are SQVTM and ANQGSEA. Turning to this clone: Antigen: not known.

Study results and caveats: A handful of donors held about 5% of naive CD4 clonotypes in common.

Assay used: immunoSEQ multiplex PCR; TCRdb lists only in-frame clones, some missing. Among about 1.1 million clones listed, roughly 80% were seen once. V gene TRBV29-1 combines with J gene TRBJ2-1; no clear D gene. Sequenced input: memory CD4+ T cells from PBMCs. Subset denoted: CD45RA-negative fraction. The TCR sequence derives from a man aged 18 to 29 in good health. Some clones in this sample may be carry-over from other donors' samples. CDR3 region: CSVEESGRMNEQFF. For the CDR3, the DNA is TGCAGCGTTGAAGAATCAGGACGGATGAATGAGCAGTTCTTC.